Presented here are 5 T cell receptor beta chains from one specimen sequenced in a study of blood T cell repertoires in COVID-19. Produced via immunoSEQ multiplex PCR; TCRdb's table is partial and in-frame only. The data show under 150,000 clones, 75% to 85% seen once. Sequenced material: peripheral blood. The source is a woman in her forties or fifties with acute or convalescent COVID-19.

Only a few counts were recorded for this clone. The rearrangement uses TRBV9 and TRBJ2-5; D perhaps matches TRBD1 (6 bases). V lost 3 bases to trimming and J lost 3 bases, with 15 bases between them. The CDR3 totals 15 residues. The germline CDR1 and CDR2 sequences are SGDLS and YYNGEE. The CDR3 loop reads CASSAPWGHEETQYF. CDR3 bases: TGTGCCAGCAGCGCCCCCTGGGGACACGAAGAGACCCAGTACTTC.

V gene TRBV20-1 combines with J gene TRBJ2-3, with 9 bases identical to TRBD2. V shed 3 bases, J shed 4 bases, and the junction held 8 bases outside the gene matches. The CDR3 has 15 amino acids. Germline CDR1 is DFQATT and CDR2 is SNEGSKA (reference sequence). Written as DNA, the CDR3 is TGCAGTGCTAGTCACGGGCGGGGGGGACCAGATACGCAGTATTTT. Protein product: CSASHGRGGPDTQYF.

The chain joins TRBV28 to TRBJ2-2; 8 bases line up with TRBD1. CDR1 is MDHEN, CDR2 SYDVKM, per germline. CDR3 length equals 14 residues. V was pared by 6 bases and J by 6 bases, with 6 bases of the junction left unmatched. For the CDR3, the DNA is TGTGCCAGCAGCTCCGAGGACAGGGCCGGGGAGCTGTTTTTT. Its translation is CASSSEDRAGELFF.

This chain links TRBV14 with TRBJ1-1; D gene ambiguous. V was shortened by 1 base and J by 3 bases, with 12 bases between the two germline ends. CDR3 size: 15 residues. Germline lookup yields CDR1 SGHDN and CDR2 FVKESK. The CDR3 bases are TGTGCCAGCAGCCAAGCGGTCAGCGTAGACACTGAAGCTTTCTTT. This sequence encodes CASSQAVSVDTEAFF.

This clone showed up just a few times. The rearrangement uses TRBV19 and TRBJ1-2; D is unresolved. This CDR3 comprises 15 residues. From germline, CDR1 is LNHDA and CDR2 SQIVND (reference sequence). V was trimmed by 7 bases and J by 7 bases, leaving 22 bases between them. This CDR3 reads CASTPSIGRDGGYTF. The CDR3 DNA reads TGTGCCAGTACACCATCTATCGGGAGGGATGGTGGCTACACCTTC.